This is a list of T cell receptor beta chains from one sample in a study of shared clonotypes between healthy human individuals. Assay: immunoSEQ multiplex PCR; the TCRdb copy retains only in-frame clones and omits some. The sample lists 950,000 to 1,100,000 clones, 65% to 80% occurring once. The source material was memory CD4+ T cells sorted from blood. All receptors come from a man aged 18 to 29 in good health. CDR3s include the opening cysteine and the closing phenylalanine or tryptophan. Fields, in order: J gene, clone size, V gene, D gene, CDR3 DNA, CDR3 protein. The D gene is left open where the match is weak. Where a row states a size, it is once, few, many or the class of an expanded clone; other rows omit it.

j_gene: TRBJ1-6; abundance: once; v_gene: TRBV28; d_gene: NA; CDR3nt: TGTGCCAGCAGTTTATCGGCCAGGGCCTTCCTCCACTTT; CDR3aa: CASSLSARAFLHF
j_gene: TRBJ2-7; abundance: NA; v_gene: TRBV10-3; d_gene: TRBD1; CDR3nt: TGTGCCATCAGTGAACCAGGGACAGGGCCCCTCTACGAGCAGTACTTC; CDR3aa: CAISEPGTGPLYEQYF
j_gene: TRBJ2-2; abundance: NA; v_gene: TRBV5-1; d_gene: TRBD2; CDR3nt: TGCGCCAGCAGCTGGCAACCTACTAGCGCCGGGGAGCTGTTTTTT; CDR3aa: CASSWQPTSAGELFF
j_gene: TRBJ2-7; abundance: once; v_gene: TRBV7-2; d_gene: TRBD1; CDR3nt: TGTGCCAGCAGCTTAACGGGACAGGGGACGTACGAGCAGTACTTC; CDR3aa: CASSLTGQGTYEQYF
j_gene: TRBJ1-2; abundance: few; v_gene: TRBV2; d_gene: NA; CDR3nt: TGTGCCAGCAGCGTTGAAGTTGGTGGCTACACCTTC; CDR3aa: CASSVEVGGYTF
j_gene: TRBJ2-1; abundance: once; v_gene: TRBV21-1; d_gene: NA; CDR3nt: TGTGCCAGCAGCAAAAGGGACAGGGGCTCCTACAATGAGCAGTTCTTC; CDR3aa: CASSKRDRGSYNEQFF
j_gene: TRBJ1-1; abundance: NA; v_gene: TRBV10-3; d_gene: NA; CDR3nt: TGTGCCATCAGTGAAGTCGGAGGGAACACTGAAGCTTTCTTT; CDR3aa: CAISEVGGNTEAFF
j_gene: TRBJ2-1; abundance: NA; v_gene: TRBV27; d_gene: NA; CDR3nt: TGTGCCAGCAAGGCGGAGAGCTCCTACAATGAGCAGTTCTTC; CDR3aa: CASKAESSYNEQFF
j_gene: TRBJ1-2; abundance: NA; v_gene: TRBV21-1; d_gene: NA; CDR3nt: TGTGCCAGCAGCAAAGCGGGGGTGCACAGGGGGGAGTATGGCTACACCTTC; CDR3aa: CASSKAGVHRGEYGYTF
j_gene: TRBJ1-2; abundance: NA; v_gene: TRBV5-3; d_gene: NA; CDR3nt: TGTGCCAGCAGCTTGGACAGTAATGGCTACACCTTC; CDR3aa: CASSLDSNGYTF
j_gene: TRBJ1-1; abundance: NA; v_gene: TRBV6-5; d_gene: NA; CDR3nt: TGTGCCAGCAGTACAGGACACCACACTGAAGCTTTCTTT; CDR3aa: CASSTGHHTEAFF
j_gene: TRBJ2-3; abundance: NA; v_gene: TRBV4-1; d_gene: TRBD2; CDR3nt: TGCGCCAGCAGCTTCCACGCGGGGGACTTTGGAGATACGCAGTATTTT; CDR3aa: CASSFHAGDFGDTQYF
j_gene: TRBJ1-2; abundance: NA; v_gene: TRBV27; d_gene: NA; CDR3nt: TGTGCCAGCAGTGCACAGGGCCCCTATGGCTACACCTTC; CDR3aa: CASSAQGPYGYTF
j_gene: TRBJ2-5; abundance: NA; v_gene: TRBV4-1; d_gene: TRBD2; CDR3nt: TGCGCCAGCAGCCAAGGGTCGAAAGCGGGGGGGCAAGAGACCCAGTACTTC; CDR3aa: CASSQGSKAGGQETQYF
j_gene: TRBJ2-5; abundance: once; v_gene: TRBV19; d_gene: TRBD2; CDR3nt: TGTGCCAGTCGTACCGGGGGACTAGCGGAAGAGACCCAGTACTTC; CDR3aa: CASRTGGLAEETQYF
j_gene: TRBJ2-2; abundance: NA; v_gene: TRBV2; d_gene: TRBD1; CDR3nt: TGTGCCAGCAGTGGACGGACAGGGGGAACCGGGGAGCTGTTTTTT; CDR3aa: CASSGRTGGTGELFF
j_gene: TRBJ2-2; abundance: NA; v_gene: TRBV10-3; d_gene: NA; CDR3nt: TGTGCCATCAGCCCTGGGGTAGGGGAGCTGTTTTTT; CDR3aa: CAISPGVGELFF
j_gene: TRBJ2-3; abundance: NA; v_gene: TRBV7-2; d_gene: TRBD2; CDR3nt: TGTGCCAGCAGCAAGACGTATGCGGGAGTGTTGGATACGCAGTATTTT; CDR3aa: CASSKTYAGVLDTQYF
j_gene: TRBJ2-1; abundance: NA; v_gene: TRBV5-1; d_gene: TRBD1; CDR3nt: TGCGCCAGCAGCTTGGAAGTGGAGAGGGGGCGCGGGAATGAGCAGTTCTTC; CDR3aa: CASSLEVERGRGNEQFF
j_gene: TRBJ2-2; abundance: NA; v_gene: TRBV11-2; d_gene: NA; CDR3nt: TGTGCCAGCAGCTTAGAAGGGGCCGTGGGGACCGGGGAGCTGTTTTTT; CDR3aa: CASSLEGAVGTGELFF
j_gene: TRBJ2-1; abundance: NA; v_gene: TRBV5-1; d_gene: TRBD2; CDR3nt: TGCGCCAGCAGTTCCCTCGGGGGGGCTTATGAGCAGTTCTTC; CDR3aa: CASSSLGGAYEQFF
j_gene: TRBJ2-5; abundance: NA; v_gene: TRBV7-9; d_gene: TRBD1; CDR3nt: TGTGCCAGCAGCCCCGGGACAGGGGGTGCAGAGACCCAGTACTTC; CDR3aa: CASSPGTGGAETQYF
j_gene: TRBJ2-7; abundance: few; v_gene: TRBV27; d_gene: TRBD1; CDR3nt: TGTGCCAGCAGTTTATTAGGACAGGGCTTCGAGCAGTACTTC; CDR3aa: CASSLLGQGFEQYF
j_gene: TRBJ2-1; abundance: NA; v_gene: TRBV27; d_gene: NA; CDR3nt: TGTGCCAGCAGTCCGGGACTGGGCCCCTACAATGAGCAGTTCTTC; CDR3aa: CASSPGLGPYNEQFF
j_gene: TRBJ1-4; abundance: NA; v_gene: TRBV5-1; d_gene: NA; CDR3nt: TGCGCCAGCAGCAAATACAGGGAGAATGAAAAACTGTTTTTT; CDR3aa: CASSKYRENEKLFF
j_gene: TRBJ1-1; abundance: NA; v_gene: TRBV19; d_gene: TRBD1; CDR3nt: TGTGCCAGTAGTGGCAGGACAGGGAACACTGAAGCTTTCTTT; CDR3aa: CASSGRTGNTEAFF
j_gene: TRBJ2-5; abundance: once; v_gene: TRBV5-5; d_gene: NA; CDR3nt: TGTGCCAGCAGCTTTCAGGCAGAGACCCAGTACTTC; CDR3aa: CASSFQAETQYF
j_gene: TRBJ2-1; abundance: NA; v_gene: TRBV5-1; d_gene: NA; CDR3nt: TGCGCCAGCAGCTTGGCCGTGAGCTCCGGGAATGAGCAGTTCTTC; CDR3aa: CASSLAVSSGNEQFF
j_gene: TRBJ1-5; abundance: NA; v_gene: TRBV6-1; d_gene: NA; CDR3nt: TGTGCCAGCACGTACAGTCCCAATCAGCCCCAGCATTTT; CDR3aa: CASTYSPNQPQHF
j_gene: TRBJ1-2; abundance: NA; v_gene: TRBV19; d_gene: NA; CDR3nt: TGTGCCAGTAGTATTGAAAGGGTACAGTACAGCGGCTACACCTTC; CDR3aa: CASSIERVQYSGYTF
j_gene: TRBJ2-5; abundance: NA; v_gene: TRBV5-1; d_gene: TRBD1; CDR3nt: TGCGCCAGCAGCTTGGGTCTAACAGGGGGAGAGACCCAGTACTTC; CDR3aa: CASSLGLTGGETQYF
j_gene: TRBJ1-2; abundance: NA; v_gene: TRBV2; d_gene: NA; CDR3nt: TGTGCCAGCAGTGAAGCGCGGGAGGGTGGCTACACCTTC; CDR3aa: CASSEAREGGYTF
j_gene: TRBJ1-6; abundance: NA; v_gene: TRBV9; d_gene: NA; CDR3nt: TGTGCCAGCAGCCCTCAGGGACCGGGTAATTCACCCCTCCACTTT; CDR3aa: CASSPQGPGNSPLHF
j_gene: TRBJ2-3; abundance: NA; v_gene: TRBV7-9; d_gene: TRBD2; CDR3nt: TGTGCCAGCAGCTTGAGCGGGGGGGCAGATACGCAGTATTTT; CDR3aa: CASSLSGGADTQYF
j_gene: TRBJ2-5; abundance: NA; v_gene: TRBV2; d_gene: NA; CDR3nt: TGTGCCAGCAGTGCGGCCGGGGGGACAAAAAAAGAGACCCAGTACTTC; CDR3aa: CASSAAGGTKKETQYF
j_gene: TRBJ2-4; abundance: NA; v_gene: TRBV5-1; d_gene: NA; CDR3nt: TGCGCCAGCAGCTCGGACGGTAACATTCAGTACTTC; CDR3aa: CASSSDGNIQYF
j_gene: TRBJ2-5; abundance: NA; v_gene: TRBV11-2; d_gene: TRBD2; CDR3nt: TGTGCCAGCAGCCCGTGGACTAGCGGGGGACACCAAGAGACCCAGTACTTC; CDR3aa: CASSPWTSGGHQETQYF
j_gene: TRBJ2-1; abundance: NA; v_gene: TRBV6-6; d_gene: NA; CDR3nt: TGTGCCAGCAGGGCTGGGACGGAGCAGTTCTTC; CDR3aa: CASRAGTEQFF
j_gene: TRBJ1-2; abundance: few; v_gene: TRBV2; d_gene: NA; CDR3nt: TGTGCCAGCAGTGAACAAGGGAACTTCTATGGCTACACCTTC; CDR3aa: CASSEQGNFYGYTF
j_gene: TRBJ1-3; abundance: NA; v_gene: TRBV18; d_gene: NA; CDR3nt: TGTGCCAGCTCACCAGATTCCGGGACCTTCTCTGGAAACACCATATATTTT; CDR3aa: CASSPDSGTFSGNTIYF
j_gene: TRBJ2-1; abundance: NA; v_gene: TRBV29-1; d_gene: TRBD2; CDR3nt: TGCAGCGTTGGGGGGACTAGCAGGGGTAGGGATGAGCAGTTCTTC; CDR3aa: CSVGGTSRGRDEQFF
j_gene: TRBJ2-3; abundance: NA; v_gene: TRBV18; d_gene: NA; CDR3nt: TGTGCCAGCTCACCCGAGACCCACACAGATACGCAGTATTTT; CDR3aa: CASSPETHTDTQYF
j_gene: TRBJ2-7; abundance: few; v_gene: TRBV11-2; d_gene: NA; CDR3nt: TGTGCCAGCAGCTTAGTCCCAACAGGGTCCACGCAGTACTTC; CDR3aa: CASSLVPTGSTQYF
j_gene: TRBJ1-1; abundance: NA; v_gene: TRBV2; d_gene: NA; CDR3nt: TGTGCCAGCAGTGAGGAGAGCGGAACTGAAGCTTTCTTT; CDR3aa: CASSEESGTEAFF
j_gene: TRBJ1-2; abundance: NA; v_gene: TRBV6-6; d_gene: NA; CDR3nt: TGTGCCAGCGCCCCGACATCTAACTATGGCTACACCTTC; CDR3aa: CASAPTSNYGYTF
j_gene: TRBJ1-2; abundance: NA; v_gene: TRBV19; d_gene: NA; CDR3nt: TGTGCCAGTAGTATAGGAAGCCTCGATCCCGTGGGCTACACCTTC; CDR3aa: CASSIGSLDPVGYTF
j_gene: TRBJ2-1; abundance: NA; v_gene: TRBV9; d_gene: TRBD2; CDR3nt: TGTGCCAGCAGCGTATTGGGGGAGGGGTCCTACAATGAGCAGTTCTTC; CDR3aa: CASSVLGEGSYNEQFF
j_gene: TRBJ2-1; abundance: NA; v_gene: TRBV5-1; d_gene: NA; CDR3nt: TGCGCCAGCAGCTCTAGATTCCCCTACAATGAGCAGTTCTTC; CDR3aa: CASSSRFPYNEQFF
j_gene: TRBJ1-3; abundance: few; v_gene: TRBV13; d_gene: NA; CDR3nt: TGTGCCAGCAAAGGGGGTTCCGGAAACACCATATATTTT; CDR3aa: CASKGGSGNTIYF
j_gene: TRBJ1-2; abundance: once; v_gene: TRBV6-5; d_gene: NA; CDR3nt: TGTGCCAGCACCTCCACCGGGACTAACTATGGCTACACCTTC; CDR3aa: CASTSTGTNYGYTF